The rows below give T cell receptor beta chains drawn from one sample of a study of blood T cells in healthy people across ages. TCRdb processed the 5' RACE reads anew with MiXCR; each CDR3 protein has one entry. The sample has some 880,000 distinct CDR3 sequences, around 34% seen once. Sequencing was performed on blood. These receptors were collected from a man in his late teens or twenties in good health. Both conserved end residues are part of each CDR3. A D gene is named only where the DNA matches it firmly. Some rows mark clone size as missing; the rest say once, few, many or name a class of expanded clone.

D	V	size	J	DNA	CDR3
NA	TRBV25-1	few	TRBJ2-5	TGTGCCAGCAGTGAAGGGCGCCAACCTCGAGAGACCCAGTACTTC	CASSEGRQPRETQYF
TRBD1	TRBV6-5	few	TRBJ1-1	TGTGCCAGCAGGAGGGCAGGGGGATCTACTGAAGCTTTCTTT	CASRRAGGSTEAFF
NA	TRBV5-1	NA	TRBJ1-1	TGCGCCAGCAGGGCGGGGGCCGGGGTCATTGAAGCTTTCTTT	CASRAGAGVIEAFF
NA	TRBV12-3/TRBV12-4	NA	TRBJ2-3	TGTGCCAGCAGTCCGGGACGAGGGGACACAGATACGCAGTATTTT	CASSPGRGDTDTQYF
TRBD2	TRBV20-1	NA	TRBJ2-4	TGCAGTGCTTTCGGGACTAGCGAAGCCAAAAACATTCAGTACTTC	CSAFGTSEAKNIQYF
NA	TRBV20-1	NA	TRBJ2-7	TGCAGCATAGGGGACCGAGCCTCCTACGAGCAGTACTTC	CSIGDRASYEQYF
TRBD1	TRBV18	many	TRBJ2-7	TGTGCCAGCTCCCCTACTGACAGGGTCATCTCCGAGCAGTACTTC	CASSPTDRVISEQYF
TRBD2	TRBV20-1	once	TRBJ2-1	TGCAGTACTAGACCCTTAGCGGGGAGCTCCTACAATGAGCAGTTCTTC	CSTRPLAGSSYNEQFF
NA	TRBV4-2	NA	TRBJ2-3	TGTGCCAGCAGCCAAGAGCGGGGCGCTTTCGCAGATACGCAGTATTTT	CASSQERGAFADTQYF
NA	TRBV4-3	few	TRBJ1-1	TGCGCCAGCAGCGTAGCAGTTATGAACACTGAAGCTTTCTTT	CASSVAVMNTEAFF
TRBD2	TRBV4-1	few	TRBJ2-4	TGCGCCAGCAGCCCCGGACTAGCGGCAGCCAAAAACATTCAGTACTTC	CASSPGLAAAKNIQYF
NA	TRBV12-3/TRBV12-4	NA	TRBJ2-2	TGTGCCAGCAGTTTAGAGTTAGCCGATGACTGGGAGCTGTTTTTT	CASSLELADDWELFF
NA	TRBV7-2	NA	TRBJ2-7	TGTGCCAGCAGCCGCACGACCGGGATACCTCCGCAGTACTTC	CASSRTTGIPPQYF
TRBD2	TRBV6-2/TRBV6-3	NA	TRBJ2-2	TGTGCCAGCAGTCTTGGACTAGCGGGGGGTCACACCGGGGAGCTGTTTTTT	CASSLGLAGGHTGELFF
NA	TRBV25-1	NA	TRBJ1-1	TGTGCCAGCAGTGTAACCTACGAGGCTGAAGCTTTCTTT	CASSVTYEAEAFF
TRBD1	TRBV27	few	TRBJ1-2	TGTGCCAGCAGTTTATTTGGACAGGGAGCCTTAAACTATGGCTACACCTTC	CASSLFGQGALNYGYTF
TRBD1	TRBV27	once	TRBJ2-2	TGTGCCAGCAGTTTCGAACAGGGGACCGGGGAGCTGTTTTTT	CASSFEQGTGELFF
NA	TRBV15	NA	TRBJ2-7	TGTGCCACCAGCAGAGATTTTGGAGGGGTCAGCTCCTACAATGAGCAGTACTTC	CATSRDFGGVSSYNEQYF
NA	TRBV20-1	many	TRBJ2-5	TGCAGTGCTAGAACTGGTAGTCAAGAGACCCAGTACTTC	CSARTGSQETQYF
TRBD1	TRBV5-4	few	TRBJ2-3	TGTGCCAGCAGCTTGGCCGATTTCTCTGGACAGGGCACAGATACGCAGTATTTT	CASSLADFSGQGTDTQYF
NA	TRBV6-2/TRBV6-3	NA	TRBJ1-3	TGTGCCAGCAGTCGCAGACAGAGCTCTGGAAACACCATATATTTT	CASSRRQSSGNTIYF
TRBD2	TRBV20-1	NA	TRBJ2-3	TGCAGTGCCACAAACGGACTAGCGGTGGCAGATACGCAGTATTTT	CSATNGLAVADTQYF
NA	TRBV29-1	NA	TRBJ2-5	TGCAGCGTACCCACCTCAGAGGGGTTCCAAGAGACCCAGTACTTC	CSVPTSEGFQETQYF
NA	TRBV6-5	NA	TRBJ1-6	TGTGCCAGCAGGAGGGGGGTTGCCTCACCCCTCCACTTT	CASRRGVASPLHF